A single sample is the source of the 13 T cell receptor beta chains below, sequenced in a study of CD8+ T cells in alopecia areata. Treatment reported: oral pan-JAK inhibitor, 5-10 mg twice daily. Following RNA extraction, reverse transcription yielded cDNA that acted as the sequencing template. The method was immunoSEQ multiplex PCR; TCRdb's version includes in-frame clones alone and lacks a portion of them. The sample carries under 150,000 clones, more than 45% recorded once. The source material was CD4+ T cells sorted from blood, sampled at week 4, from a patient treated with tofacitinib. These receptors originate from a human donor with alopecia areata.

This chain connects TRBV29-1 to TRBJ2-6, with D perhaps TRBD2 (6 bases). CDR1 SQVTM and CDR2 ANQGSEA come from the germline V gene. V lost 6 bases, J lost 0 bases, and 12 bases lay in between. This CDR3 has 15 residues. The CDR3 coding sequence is TGCAGCGTGGGGGGACGGATCTCTGGGGCCAACGTCCTGACTTTC. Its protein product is CSVGGRISGANVLTF.

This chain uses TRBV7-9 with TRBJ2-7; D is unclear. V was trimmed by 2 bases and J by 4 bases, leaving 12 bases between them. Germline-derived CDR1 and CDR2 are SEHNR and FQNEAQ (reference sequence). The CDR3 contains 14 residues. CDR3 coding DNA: TGTGCCAGCAGCTTAAGTCCTGTATTATACGAGCAGTACTTC. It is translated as CASSLSPVLYEQYF.

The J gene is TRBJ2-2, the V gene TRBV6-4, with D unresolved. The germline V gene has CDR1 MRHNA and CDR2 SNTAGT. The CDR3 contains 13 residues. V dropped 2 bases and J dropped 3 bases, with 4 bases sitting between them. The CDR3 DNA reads TGTGCCAGCAGTGACGGCGACACCGGGGAGCTGTTTTTT. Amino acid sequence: CASSDGDTGELFF.

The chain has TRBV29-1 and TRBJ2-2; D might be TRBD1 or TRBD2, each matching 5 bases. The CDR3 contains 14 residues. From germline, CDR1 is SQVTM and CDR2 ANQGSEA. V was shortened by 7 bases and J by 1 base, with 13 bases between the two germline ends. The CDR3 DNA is TGCAGCGCTGAGGGACGGAGGAACACCGGGGAGCTGTTTTTT. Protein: CSAEGRRNTGELFF.

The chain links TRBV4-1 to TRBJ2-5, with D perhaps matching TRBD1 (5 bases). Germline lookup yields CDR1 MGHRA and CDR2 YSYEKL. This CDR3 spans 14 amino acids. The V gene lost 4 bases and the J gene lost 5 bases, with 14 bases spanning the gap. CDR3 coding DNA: TGCGCCAGCAGCCGAGGCAGGGCAGTGGAGACCCAGTACTTC. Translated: CASSRGRAVETQYF.

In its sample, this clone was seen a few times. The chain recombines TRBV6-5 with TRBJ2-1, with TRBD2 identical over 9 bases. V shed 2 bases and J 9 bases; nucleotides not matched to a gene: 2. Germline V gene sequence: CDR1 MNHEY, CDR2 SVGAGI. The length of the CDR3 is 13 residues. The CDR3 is CASSYVTSGEQFF. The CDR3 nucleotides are TGTGCCAGCAGTTACGTGACTAGCGGTGAGCAGTTCTTC.

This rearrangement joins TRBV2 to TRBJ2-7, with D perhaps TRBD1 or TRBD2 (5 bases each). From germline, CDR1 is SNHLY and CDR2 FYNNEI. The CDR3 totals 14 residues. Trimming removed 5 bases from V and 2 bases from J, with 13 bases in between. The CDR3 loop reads CASSKGVGAYEQYF. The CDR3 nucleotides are TGTGCCAGCAGTAAAGGAGTGGGGGCCTACGAGCAGTACTTC.

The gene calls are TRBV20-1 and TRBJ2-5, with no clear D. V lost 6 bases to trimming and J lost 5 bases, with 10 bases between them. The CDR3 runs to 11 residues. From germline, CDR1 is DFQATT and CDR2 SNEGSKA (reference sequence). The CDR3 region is CSAWVGETQYF. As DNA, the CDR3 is TGCAGTGCCTGGGTGGGGGAGACCCAGTACTTC.

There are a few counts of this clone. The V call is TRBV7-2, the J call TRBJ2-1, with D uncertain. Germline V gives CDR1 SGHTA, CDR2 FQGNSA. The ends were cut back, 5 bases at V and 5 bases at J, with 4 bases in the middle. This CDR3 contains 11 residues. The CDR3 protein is CASSNHNEQFF. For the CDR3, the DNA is TGTGCCAGCAGCAACCACAATGAGCAGTTCTTC.

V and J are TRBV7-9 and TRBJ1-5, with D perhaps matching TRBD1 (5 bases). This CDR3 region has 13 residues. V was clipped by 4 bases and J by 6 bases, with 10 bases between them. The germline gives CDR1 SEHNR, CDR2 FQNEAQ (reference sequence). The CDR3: CASSSKQGQPQHF. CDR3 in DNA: TGTGCCAGCAGCTCCAAGCAGGGTCAGCCCCAGCATTTT.

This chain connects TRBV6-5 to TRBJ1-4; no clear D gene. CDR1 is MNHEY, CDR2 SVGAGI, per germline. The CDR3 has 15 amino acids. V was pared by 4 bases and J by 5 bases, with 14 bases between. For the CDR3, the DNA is TGTGCCAGCAGTTTTTGGGCAGGCCTGAATGAAAAACTGTTTTTT. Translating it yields CASSFWAGLNEKLFF.

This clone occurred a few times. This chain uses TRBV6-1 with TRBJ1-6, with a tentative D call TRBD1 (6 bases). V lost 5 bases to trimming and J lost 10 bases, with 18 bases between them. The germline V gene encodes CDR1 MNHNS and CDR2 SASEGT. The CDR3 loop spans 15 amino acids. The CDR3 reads CASSLQVGAGSPLHF. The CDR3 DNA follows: TGTGCCAGCAGTTTACAGGTGGGGGCCGGATCACCCCTCCACTTT.

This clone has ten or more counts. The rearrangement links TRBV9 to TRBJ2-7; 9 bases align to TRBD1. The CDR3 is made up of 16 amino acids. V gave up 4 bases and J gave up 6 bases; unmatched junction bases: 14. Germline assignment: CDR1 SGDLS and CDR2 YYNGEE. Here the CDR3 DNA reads TGTGCCAGCAGCTCGACAGGGGGGCAGGGTTTAGGCGAGCAGTACTTC. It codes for CASSSTGGQGLGEQYF.